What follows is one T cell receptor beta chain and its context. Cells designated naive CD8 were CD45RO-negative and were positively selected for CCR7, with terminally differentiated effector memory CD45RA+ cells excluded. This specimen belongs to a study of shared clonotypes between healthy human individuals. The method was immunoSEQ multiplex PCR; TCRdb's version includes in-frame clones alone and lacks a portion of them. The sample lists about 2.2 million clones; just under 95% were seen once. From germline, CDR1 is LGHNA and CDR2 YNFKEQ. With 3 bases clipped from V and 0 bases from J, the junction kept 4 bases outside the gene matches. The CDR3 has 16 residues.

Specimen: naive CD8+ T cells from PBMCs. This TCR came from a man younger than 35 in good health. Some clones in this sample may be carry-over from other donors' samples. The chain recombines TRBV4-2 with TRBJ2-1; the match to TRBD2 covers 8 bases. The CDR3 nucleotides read TGTGCCAGCAGCCAGTCTAGCGGGCCCTCCTACAATGAGCAGTTCTTC. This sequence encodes CASSQSSGPSYNEQFF.